This passage covers 10 T cell receptor beta chains from one sample sequenced in a study of T cells in Graves' hyperthyroidism and ophthalmopathy. TCR beta CDR3 regions were amplified from RNA transcripts. When the TCR CDR3 underwent first-round RT-PCR, the HTBI primer set was used. TCRdb passed the multiplex PCR reads through MiXCR, listing each CDR3 protein once. This table has about 290,000 distinct CDR3 sequences, about an eighth appearing once. The sample was blood. Receptors originate from a woman under 40 with Graves' hyperthyroidism that later progressed to Graves' ophthalmopathy.

This clonotype was seen ten or more times. CDR3 nucleotide sequence: TGTGCCACCAGCAGAGACTACCTCCAGGATAGCAATCAGCCCCAGCATTTT. This encodes CATSRDYLQDSNQPQHF. V gene TRBV15 combines with J gene TRBJ1-5; no clear D. This CDR3 is built from 17 residues. Per the germline V gene, CDR1 is LNHNV and CDR2 is YYDKDF (reference sequence). V was cut by 0 bases and J by 0 bases, with 12 bases left in between.

This clonotype was counted ten times or more. The chain links TRBV7-9 to TRBJ2-7, with a possible D match to TRBD2 (6 bases). V was trimmed by 5 bases and J by 3 bases, leaving 23 bases between them. CDR1 and CDR2 (germline): SEHNR, FQNEAQ (reference sequence). The CDR3 totals 17 residues. The CDR3 DNA follows: TGTGCCAGCAGCCACCTAATGGGGGGTCTCTCAAACTACGAGCAGTACTTC. Its protein product is CASSHLMGGLSNYEQYF.

The chain recombines TRBV19 with TRBJ2-1, with TRBD2 identical over 9 bases. Germline CDR1 and CDR2: LNHDA and SQIVND (reference sequence). J was trimmed by 8 bases and V by 6 bases; bases with no gene match: 8. This CDR3 is built from 14 residues. Here the CDR3 DNA reads TGTGCCAGTAGGACGACTAGCGGTGACGATGAGCAGTTCTTC. Translated: CASRTTSGDDEQFF.

This clonotype was picked up many times. The chain joins TRBV6-4 to TRBJ1-1; D ambiguous. The CDR3 runs 11 residues. Germline V gives CDR1 MRHNA, CDR2 SNTAGT. V was cut by 5 bases and J by 5 bases, with 6 bases left in between. CDR3 loop: CASSQSTEAFF. The DNA for the CDR3 is TGTGCCAGCAGTCAGTCTACTGAAGCTTTCTTT.

This clonotype was seen a few times. CDR3 sequence: CASSQGHRAYEQYF. As DNA, the CDR3 is TGCGCCAGCAGCCAAGGTCACAGAGCCTACGAGCAGTACTTC. The V and J genes are TRBV4-3 and TRBJ2-7; D is uncertain. V was cut by 1 base and J by 2 bases, with 9 bases left in between. CDR1 LGHNA and CDR2 YSLEER come from the germline V gene. The CDR3 sequence is 14 residues long.

This clonotype was counted between two and nine times. The gene calls are TRBV19 and TRBJ2-5; 13 bases are shared with TRBD2. V lost 4 bases, J lost 5 bases, and 7 bases stayed unmatched. CDR3 length: 16 residues. CDR1 is LNHDA, CDR2 SQIVND, per germline (reference sequence). The CDR3 bases are TGTGCCAGTAGTACCGGACTAGCGGGAGCAGGGGAGACCCAGTACTTC. Amino acid sequence: CASSTGLAGAGETQYF.

The rearrangement links TRBV5-8 to TRBJ1-5; TRBD1 might be the D (6 bases). The germline V gene encodes CDR1 SGHTS and CDR2 YDEGEE. V was clipped by 0 bases and J by 4 bases, with 11 bases between them. This CDR3 has 15 residues. In DNA, the CDR3 is TGTGCCAGCAGCTTGGTGATAACAGGGAATCAGCCCCAGCATTTT. It is translated as CASSLVITGNQPQHF.

In the case of this clonotype: This may arise from a read error, as a much more abundant clone is one base away. The chain joins TRBV4-3 to TRBJ2-7; no definite D call. Germline V gene lookup returns CDR1 LGHNA and CDR2 YSLEER. The CDR3 contains 14 residues. The CDR3 sequence is CASRQALPHYEQYF. CDR3 sequence (DNA): TGCGCCAGCAGGCAAGCGCTTCCCCACTACGAGCAGTACTTC.

This clonotype came up a few times. The chain employs TRBV18 and TRBJ1-1; 7 nucleotides agree with TRBD1. The CDR3 has 11 residues. Germline CDR1 and CDR2: KGHSH and LQKENI. V shed 5 bases and J 11 bases; nucleotides not matched to a gene: 5. CDR3 bases: TGTGCCAGCTCAGCGGACAGGTCGGCTTTCTTT. Residues: CASSADRSAFF.

This clonotype has ten or more counts. This chain joins TRBV20-1 and TRBJ2-3, with a possible D match to TRBD2 (5 bases). Germline V gives CDR1 DFQATT, CDR2 SNEGSKA (reference sequence). The CDR3 extends over 15 amino acids. Trimming pared 0 bases from V and 1 base from J, leaving 11 bases between. CDR3 sequence (DNA): TGCAGTGCTAGAGATCGGATGAGGGGCACAGATACGCAGTATTTT. Its translation is CSARDRMRGTDTQYF.